The 25 T cell receptor beta chains reported below all come from one sample, sequenced in a study of identifying expanded T cells in peripheral blood. Profiling relied on immunoSEQ multiplex PCR, and the TCRdb table lists in-frame clones only, not all of them. The data contain approximately 120,000 clones, 88% of them singletons. The specimen sequenced was blood. These receptors came from a person aged 18 to 75 in good health.

This rearrangement joins TRBV6-5 to TRBJ1-5; D possibly corresponds to TRBD1 (5 bases). The CDR3 totals 15 residues. The V gene lost 6 bases and the J gene lost 5 bases, with 17 bases spanning the gap. Germline CDR1 reads MNHEY; CDR2 reads SVGAGI. The DNA for the CDR3 is TGTGCCAGCAGCCCTAGGGAGGGGCGTGATCAGCCCCAGCATTTT. Translated: CASSPREGRDQPQHF.

This clone appeared once. The CDR3 DNA is TGTGCCAGCAGGGTCCGAACAGGGAGGAACTACGAGCAGTACTTC. Encoded protein: CASRVRTGRNYEQYF. The rearrangement links TRBV27 to TRBJ2-7; D tentatively fits TRBD1 or TRBD2 (6 bases each). The V end was cut by 6 bases, the J end by 3 bases, with 18 bases between. The germline CDR1 and CDR2 sequences are MNHEY and SMNVEV (reference sequence). This CDR3 is built from 15 residues.

The V and J genes are TRBV5-1 and TRBJ1-2; unclear D gene. V shed 0 bases and J shed 6 bases, with 12 bases lying between them. CDR3 size: 14 residues. CDR1 and CDR2 from the germline V gene are SGHRS and YFSETQ. Here the CDR3 DNA reads TGCGCCAGCAGCTTGGCCGGAATCGTGGATGGCTACACCTTC. Protein: CASSLAGIVDGYTF.

This chain uses TRBV2 with TRBJ1-5; no clear D gene. V lost 4 bases, J lost 4 bases, and 14 bases lay in between. Per the germline V gene, CDR1 is SNHLY and CDR2 is FYNNEI. This CDR3 contains 15 residues. CDR3 protein: CASSGSSSGNQPQHF. Written as DNA, the CDR3 is TGTGCCAGCAGTGGGAGCAGTAGTGGTAATCAGCCCCAGCATTTT.

The genes are TRBV25-1 and TRBJ1-5; perhaps TRBD1 as D (5 bases). Germline lookup yields CDR1 MGHDK and CDR2 SYGVNS. Trimming cost V 4 bases and J 6 bases, with 16 bases left between them. The CDR3 covers 15 residues. CDR3 nucleotide sequence: TGTGCCAGCAGTGGCCGGGGCCACAACGGTCAGCCCCAGCATTTT. Residues: CASSGRGHNGQPQHF.

The J gene is TRBJ2-3, the V gene TRBV2; tentative D call: TRBD1 (6 bases). This CDR3 is 15 amino acids long. Deletions cut 1 base from V and 2 bases from J, with 10 bases between. The germline V gene encodes CDR1 SNHLY and CDR2 FYNNEI. CDR3 sequence reads: CASSEGRGSTDTQYF. CDR3 coding DNA: TGTGCCAGCAGTGAAGGCAGGGGATCCACAGATACGCAGTATTTT.

This chain connects TRBV20-1 to TRBJ2-7; a possible D gene is TRBD1 (6 bases). The CDR3 contains 11 residues. V lost 7 bases to trimming and J lost 4 bases, with 11 bases between them. CDR1 is DFQATT and CDR2 is SNEGSKA in the germline V gene (reference sequence). The CDR3 spells CSVYRAYEQYF. The CDR3 DNA reads TGCAGTGTCTACAGGGCATACGAGCAGTACTTC.

V is TRBV20-1 and J is TRBJ1-2; possibly TRBD1 for D (5 bases). The CDR3 consists of 11 residues. V was pared by 3 bases and J by 6 bases, with 8 bases between. Per germline, CDR1 DFQATT and CDR2 SNEGSKA (reference sequence). DNA of the CDR3: TGCAGTGCTAGTGGAGGGGATGGCTACACCTTC. Residues: CSASGGDGYTF.

This sequence joins TRBV28 and TRBJ2-1; 9 positions agree with TRBD2. Germline V lookup: CDR1 MDHEN, CDR2 SYDVKM. CDR3 length: 16 residues. V shed 6 bases, J shed 2 bases, and the junction held 8 bases outside the gene matches. CDR3 sequence reads: CASRTLAGAPYNEQFF. The CDR3 DNA reads as TGTGCCAGCAGAACCTTAGCGGGAGCCCCCTACAATGAGCAGTTCTTC.

CDR3 coding DNA: TGCGCCATCAGGACAGAGCTTGGCGGAAACACCATATATTTT. Amino acids: CAIRTELGGNTIYF. The genes are TRBV10-1 and TRBJ1-3, with D tentatively TRBD1 (6 bases). This CDR3 contains 14 residues. The ends were cut back, 10 bases at V and 4 bases at J, with 17 bases in the middle. Germline CDR1 reads WNHNN; CDR2 reads SYGVQD (reference sequence).

V usage is TRBV4-1 and J usage is TRBJ1-4; no clear D gene. Trimming shortened V by 4 bases and J by 0 bases, and 9 bases separated the two germline ends. Germline CDR1 and CDR2: MGHRA and YSYEKL. The CDR3 extends over 15 amino acids. The CDR3 region is CASSLYGATNEKLFF. CDR3 DNA sequence: TGCGCCAGCAGCCTATACGGTGCAACTAATGAAAAACTGTTTTTT.

The chain combines TRBV4-1 with TRBJ1-1; D uncertain. The germline V gene encodes CDR1 MGHRA and CDR2 YSYEKL. V lost 1 base to trimming and J lost 0 bases, with 6 bases between them. This CDR3 region has 14 residues. The CDR3 loop is CASSQAGMNTEAFF. CDR3 in DNA: TGCGCCAGCAGCCAAGCGGGTATGAACACTGAAGCTTTCTTT.

This sequence joins TRBV2 and TRBJ2-1; D remains ambiguous. Germline lookup yields CDR1 SNHLY and CDR2 FYNNEI. The length of the CDR3 is 16 residues. The V and J ends lost 2 bases and 0 bases respectively, with 11 bases between them. The CDR3 loop is CASSESRVSSYNEQFF. In DNA form, the CDR3 reads TGTGCCAGCAGTGAAAGTAGGGTCAGCTCCTACAATGAGCAGTTCTTC.

The chain combines TRBV4-2 with TRBJ1-2, with D possibly being TRBD1 (5 bases). The CDR3 has 16 amino acids. Germline V gene data show CDR1 as LGHNA and CDR2 as YNFKEQ. V shed 4 bases and J shed 4 bases, with 19 bases lying between them. CDR3 DNA sequence: TGTGCCAGCAGCCTCTCTTCGGGGGATTATGGCTATGGCTACACCTTC. Translated, it gives CASSLSSGDYGYGYTF.

The rearrangement links TRBV19 to TRBJ2-1; TRBD1 agrees at 10 bases. CDR3 length: 16 residues. Trimming removed 5 bases from V and 5 bases from J; junction bases left unmatched: 9. CDR1 is LNHDA and CDR2 is SQIVND in the germline V gene (reference sequence). This CDR3 reads CASSLLTGQGNNEQFF. The DNA of the CDR3 is TGTGCCAGTAGTCTCCTGACGGGACAGGGGAACAATGAGCAGTTCTTC.

Comment on this clone: Other DNA variants within this sample encode the same CDR3. This rearrangement joins TRBV19 to TRBJ2-4; D gene uncertain. The CDR3 is made up of 16 amino acids. The V gene lost 5 bases and the J gene lost 0 bases, with 14 bases spanning the gap. Germline CDR1 and CDR2: LNHDA and SQIVND (reference sequence). CDR3 sequence reads: CASSPRVSLAKNIQYF. DNA of the CDR3: TGTGCCAGTAGTCCTCGGGTCTCCCTAGCCAAAAACATTCAGTACTTC.

This chain joins TRBV11-2 and TRBJ2-3; 7 bases line up with TRBD2. V shed 1 base, J shed 6 bases, and the junction held 7 bases outside the gene matches. The CDR3 spans 15 residues. The germline V gene encodes CDR1 SGHAT and CDR2 FQNNGV. The CDR3 sequence: CASSLVTSVLDTQYF. In DNA form, the CDR3 reads TGTGCCAGCAGCTTAGTTACTAGCGTCTTGGATACGCAGTATTTT.

V gene TRBV20-1 combines with J gene TRBJ1-5; D is uncertain. The length of the CDR3 is 11 residues. The germline V gene has CDR1 DFQATT and CDR2 SNEGSKA (reference sequence). Trimming took 3 bases from V and 6 from J, leaving 6 bases between them. The CDR3 sequence is CSARAGQPQHF. CDR3 nucleotide sequence: TGCAGTGCTAGGGCCGGTCAGCCCCAGCATTTT.

The V gene is TRBV5-6, the J gene TRBJ2-7; 7 positions match TRBD1. With 0 bases clipped from V and 1 base from J, the junction kept 7 bases outside the gene matches. From germline, CDR1 is SGHDT and CDR2 YYEEEE. The CDR3 spans 16 residues. CDR3 DNA sequence: TGTGCCAGCAGCTTGGTCGTTCAGGGGGATTCCTACGAGCAGTACTTC. Its protein product is CASSLVVQGDSYEQYF. Looking up the rest from reference TRBV5-6 and TRBJ2-7 gives the full variable domain: DAGVTQSPTHLIKTRGQQVTLRCSPKSGHDTVSWYQQALGQGPQFIFQYYEEEERQRGNFPDRFSGHQFPNYSSELNVNALLLGDSALYLCASSLVVQGDSYEQYFGPGTRLTVT.

This sequence joins TRBV4-3 and TRBJ1-1; D may be TRBD1 (5 bases). The CDR3 length is 15 residues. Trimming took 0 bases from V and 2 from J, leaving 10 bases between them. Germline CDR1 and CDR2: LGHNA and YSLEER. CDR3: CASSQEPGLNTEAFF. The CDR3 region has the DNA TGCGCCAGCAGCCAAGAACCGGGACTCAACACTGAAGCTTTCTTT.

V gene TRBV5-4 combines with J gene TRBJ2-1; D remains ambiguous. The CDR3 contains 15 residues. Per germline, CDR1 SGHNT and CDR2 YYREEE (reference sequence). Trimming removed 4 bases from V and 9 bases from J, with 20 bases in between. The CDR3 is CASSPTLTLGSEQFF. CDR3 nucleotides: TGTGCCAGCAGCCCGACCCTAACCCTCGGGTCTGAGCAGTTCTTC.

The J gene is TRBJ1-6, the V gene TRBV6-6, with 7 bases aligning to TRBD1. The ends lost 6 bases at V and 7 bases at J; junction bases unmatched: 6. The CDR3 runs 14 residues. Germline lookup yields CDR1 MNHNY and CDR2 SVGAGI (reference sequence). In DNA, the CDR3 is TGTGCCAGCAGGACGGGACAGATGAATTCACCCCTCCACTTT. This translates into CASRTGQMNSPLHF.

The V gene is TRBV5-6, the J gene TRBJ1-3, with 9 bases lining up with TRBD1. Per germline, CDR1 SGHDT and CDR2 YYEEEE. The trim removed 4 bases at V and 2 bases at J, leaving 10 bases unmatched. This CDR3 is 17 amino acids long. CDR3 nucleotides: TGTGCCAGCAGCGCGGACGAAGGGACAGGGCCTGGAAACACCATATATTTT. Translation: CASSADEGTGPGNTIYF.

The V and J genes are TRBV6-1 and TRBJ2-1; D may be TRBD1 (6 bases). Trimming pared 6 bases from V and 5 bases from J, leaving 8 bases between. This CDR3 is 12 amino acids long. Germline V CDR1 and CDR2: MNHNS, SASEGT. CDR3 nucleotides: TGTGCCAGCAGGGGGACAAACAATGAGCAGTTCTTC. Protein sequence: CASRGTNNEQFF.

The chain joins TRBV18 to TRBJ1-3; tentatively, D is TRBD1 (6 bases). V was shortened by 4 bases and J by 4 bases, with 11 bases between the two germline ends. This CDR3 is built from 14 residues. The germline V gene encodes CDR1 KGHSH and CDR2 LQKENI. The CDR3 nucleotides read TGTGCCAGCTCACGAGGGGGATCGGGAAACACCATATATTTT. It codes for CASSRGGSGNTIYF.